What follows are 29 T cell receptor beta chains derived from one specimen sequenced in a study of T cell responses to AZD1222 COVID-19 vaccine. Assay used: immunoSEQ multiplex PCR; TCRdb lists only in-frame clones, some missing. Of some 150,000 clones in the sample, over 90% are singletons; the top ten hold approximately 1.8%. The sequences come from peripheral blood, collected on day 0 of AZD1222 vaccination. These receptor sequences come from an adult in good health.

In DNA form, the CDR3 reads TGTGCCAGCAACCTGGGACAGGGGAGCAATCAGCCCCAGCATTTT. As protein: CASNLGQGSNQPQHF. J is TRBJ1-5 and V is TRBV7-2; 10 nucleotides line up with TRBD1. Per the germline V gene, CDR1 is SGHTA and CDR2 is FQGNSA. This CDR3 is built from 15 residues. J lost 1 base, V lost 7 bases, and 4 bases had no gene match.

The CDR3 region has the DNA TGTGCCAGCAGGACAGGGGCTGAAGCTTTCTTT. As protein: CASRTGAEAFF. The V gene is TRBV6-5, the J gene TRBJ1-1; 8 nucleotides align to TRBD1. From germline, CDR1 is MNHEY and CDR2 SVGAGI. CDR3 length equals 11 residues. V lost 6 bases, J lost 6 bases, and 0 bases stayed unmatched.

The V and J genes are TRBV29-1 and TRBJ1-2, with D perhaps matching TRBD1 (6 bases). CDR1 is SQVTM and CDR2 is ANQGSEA in the germline V gene. The V end was cut by 7 bases, the J end by 4 bases, with 16 bases between. The CDR3 runs to 13 residues. Here the CDR3 DNA reads TGCAGCGCCTACAGGGAAGAGGGCTATGGCTACACCTTC. Translating gives CSAYREEGYGYTF.

J is TRBJ1-2 and V is TRBV7-9; D is perhaps TRBD1 (6 bases). The V end was cut by 3 bases, the J end by 8 bases, with 25 bases between. CDR1 SEHNR and CDR2 FQNEAQ come from the germline V gene (reference sequence). This CDR3 contains 17 residues. The CDR3 reads CASSFPGHFLDGTGYTF. Here the CDR3 DNA reads TGTGCCAGCAGCTTTCCGGGACATTTCCTTGACGGGACCGGCTACACCTTC.

This clone was counted once. The chain combines TRBV24-1 with TRBJ1-1; D remains unclear. Germline V gene sequence: CDR1 KGHDR, CDR2 SFDVKD. This CDR3 is built from 13 residues. Trimming removed 5 bases from V and 1 base from J, with 7 bases in between. The CDR3 protein is CATSAAANTEAFF. The DNA for the CDR3 is TGTGCCACCAGTGCGGCAGCGAACACTGAAGCTTTCTTT.

The chain joins TRBV6-2 or TRBV6-3 to TRBJ2-2; possibly TRBD2 for D (6 bases). Trimming pared 5 bases from V and 3 bases from J, leaving 13 bases between. Looked up from germline, CDR1 is MNHEY and CDR2 is SVGEGT. The CDR3 spans 15 residues. The CDR3 DNA reads TGTGCCAGCAGTCCCGGGACTTCTGACACCGGGGAGCTGTTTTTT. Its protein product is CASSPGTSDTGELFF.

The chain recombines TRBV6-2 or TRBV6-3 with TRBJ1-2; 9 nucleotides align to TRBD1. The CDR3 totals 13 residues. The J segment lost 8 bases and the V segment lost 0 bases, leaving 1 base of the junction unmatched. Germline-derived CDR1 and CDR2 are MNHEY and SVGEGT. In DNA form, the CDR3 reads TGTGCCAGCAGTTACTCCGGACAGGGGGGCTACACCTTC. Amino acid sequence: CASSYSGQGGYTF.

This chain uses TRBV3-1 (or the pseudogene TRBV3-2) with TRBJ1-6; D not certain. There are 19 residues in the CDR3. Germline values: CDR1 LGHDT, CDR2 YNNKEL (reference sequence). Trimming cost V 0 bases and J 6 bases, with 21 bases left between them. The CDR3 reads CASSQDQVLEEAFNSPLHF. The CDR3 nucleotides are TGTGCCAGCAGCCAAGATCAAGTCCTCGAGGAGGCCTTTAATTCACCCCTCCACTTT.

The CDR3 loop is CASSPQTGNQPQHF. The CDR3, as DNA: TGTGCCAGCAGTCCACAGACAGGGAATCAGCCCCAGCATTTT. The chain links TRBV6-5 to TRBJ1-5, with 7 bases that match TRBD1. Looked up from germline, CDR1 is MNHEY and CDR2 is SVGAGI. V lost 5 bases to trimming and J lost 4 bases; unmatched junction nucleotides: 5. This CDR3 has 14 residues.

J is TRBJ1-5 and V is TRBV7-9; D is unclear. Trimming removed 3 bases from V and 7 bases from J, with 7 bases in between. Germline CDR1 reads SEHNR; CDR2 reads FQNEAQ (reference sequence). There are 12 residues in the CDR3. CDR3 DNA: TGTGCCAGCAGCTTCTCGGGACAGCCCCAGCATTTT. Amino acid sequence: CASSFSGQPQHF.

The gene calls are TRBV5-4 and TRBJ1-2; the D gene is possibly TRBD1 (6 bases). Per germline, CDR1 SGHNT and CDR2 YYREEE (reference sequence). Trimming pared 4 bases from V and 8 bases from J, leaving 18 bases between. This CDR3 spans 14 amino acids. The CDR3 sequence: CASSPGSGARGYTF. The CDR3 coding sequence is TGTGCCAGCAGCCCCGGGTCGGGGGCGCGCGGCTACACCTTC. Complete variable domain (other parts from reference TRBV5-4 and TRBJ1-2): ETGVTQSPTHLIKTRGQQVTLRCSSQSGHNTVSWYQQALGQGPQFIFQYYREEENGRGNFPPRFSGLQFPNYSSELNVNALELDDSALYLCASSPGSGARGYTFGSGTRLTVV.

Here the CDR3 DNA reads TGTGCCAGCAGCTATGACCGGGACAGGGGGCTTTATTCACCCCTCCACTTT. Translating it yields CASSYDRDRGLYSPLHF. This chain uses TRBV7-8 with TRBJ1-6; 12 bases line up with TRBD1. Germline V CDR1 and CDR2: SGHVS, FQNEAQ. The CDR3 runs to 17 residues. Unmatched junction bases numbered 9, after V lost 4 bases and J lost 8 bases.

This chain uses TRBV7-3 with TRBJ1-1; D possibly corresponds to TRBD1 (5 bases). This CDR3 has 14 residues. Trimming removed 0 bases at V and 6 bases at J, with 11 bases between. Germline V gene data show CDR1 as SGHTA and CDR2 as FQGTGA. The CDR3 region has the DNA TGTGCCAGCAGCTTAACGGTCGGGGCCCCTGAAGCTTTCTTT. Translating gives CASSLTVGAPEAFF.

This sequence joins TRBV6-5 and TRBJ1-5; maybe TRBD1 (5 bases). Looked up from germline, CDR1 is MNHEY and CDR2 is SVGAGI. Deletions cut 4 bases from V and 6 bases from J, with 16 bases between. The CDR3 is 15 residues long. DNA of the CDR3: TGTGCCAGCAGTTCAGCCAGCGAGGGACGTCAGCCCCAGCATTTT. Its translation: CASSSASEGRQPQHF.

CDR3 residues: CASSSGTSGREQFF. The CDR3 coding sequence is TGTGCCAGCAGTTCCGGGACTAGCGGGAGGGAGCAGTTCTTC. This chain connects TRBV7-9 to TRBJ2-1; 15 bases map to TRBD2. The CDR3 length is 14 residues. The trim removed 6 bases at V and 10 bases at J, leaving 4 bases unmatched. Germline CDR1 reads SEHNR; CDR2 reads FQNEAQ (reference sequence).

This rearrangement joins TRBV19 to TRBJ2-7, with 7 bases that match TRBD2. CDR3 length: 17 residues. J lost 1 base, V lost 4 bases, and 13 bases had no gene match. Germline CDR1 LNHDA, CDR2 SQIVND (reference sequence). The CDR3 loop is CASSTAGLAVGSYEQYF. In nucleotides, the CDR3 is TGTGCCAGTAGTACCGCGGGCCTAGCGGTTGGATCCTACGAGCAGTACTTC.

V is TRBV12-3 or TRBV12-4 and J is TRBJ2-3, with D tentatively TRBD2 (5 bases). V was clipped by 7 bases and J by 6 bases, with 14 bases between them. The CDR3 spans 13 residues. For the CDR3, the DNA is TGTGCCAGCACCACAGAACTAGTTGATACGCAGTATTTT. Protein: CASTTELVDTQYF.

This clone was seen only a few times. J is TRBJ1-4 and V is TRBV9; 9 bases agree with TRBD1. The length of the CDR3 is 15 residues. With V trimmed by 2 bases and J by 8 bases, 7 bases remained unmatched. Germline V gene sequence: CDR1 SGDLS, CDR2 YYNGEE. The CDR3 nucleotides read TGTGCCAGCAGCGTCGCACAGGGGGCTGAAGAAAAACTGTTTTTT. It encodes CASSVAQGAEEKLFF.

In this sample, this clone turned up once. In nucleotides, the CDR3 is TGTGCCAGCAGCTTTAAGAACACTGAAGCTTTCTTT. This encodes CASSFKNTEAFF. V and J are TRBV11-3 and TRBJ1-1; D is undetermined. CDR3 length: 12 amino acids. V lost 3 bases to trimming and J lost 1 base, with 3 bases between them. CDR1 and CDR2 from the germline V gene are SGHNT and YENEEA.

The chain links TRBV15 to TRBJ1-5; D perhaps matches TRBD1 (5 bases). Between the trimmed V and J ends, which lost 1 base and 0 bases, there was a span of 13 bases. The CDR3 is 17 amino acids. Germline V gives CDR1 LNHNV, CDR2 YYDKDF (reference sequence). The CDR3 here is CATSRGVTDPSNQPQHF. CDR3 DNA: TGTGCCACCAGCAGAGGGGTGACAGATCCTAGCAATCAGCCCCAGCATTTT.

V gene TRBV5-6 combines with J gene TRBJ1-1, with D possibly TRBD1 on 6 matching bases. Trimming removed 0 bases from V and 0 bases from J, with 18 bases in between. CDR3 size: 18 residues. CDR1 is SGHDT, CDR2 YYEEEE, per germline. The CDR3 DNA reads as TGTGCCAGCAGCTTGGCTCTAGGGGACATTCGAGTGAACACTGAAGCTTTCTTT. This sequence encodes CASSLALGDIRVNTEAFF.

This chain uses TRBV7-8 with TRBJ2-1; D perhaps matches TRBD2 (6 bases). The CDR3 runs to 17 residues. Trimming cost V 4 bases and J 4 bases, with 20 bases left between them. In germline, CDR1 is SGHVS, CDR2 FQNEAQ. CDR3 bases: TGTGCCAGCAGCTCAAACCCGCTAGCGTTTTTTTACAATGAGCAGTTCTTC. Translating gives CASSSNPLAFFYNEQFF.

This clone was counted a single time. The genes are TRBV18 and TRBJ1-1, with 8 bases that match TRBD1. Germline lookup yields CDR1 KGHSH and CDR2 LQKENI. The CDR3 is 14 amino acids. V was clipped by 5 bases and J by 1 base; unmatched bases: 3. The CDR3 coding sequence is TGTGCCAGCTCATCTCAGGGGGCGAACACTGAAGCTTTCTTT. Protein product: CASSSQGANTEAFF.

The V gene is TRBV7-8, the J gene TRBJ2-7, with D tentatively TRBD2 (6 bases). Germline V gives CDR1 SGHVS, CDR2 FQNEAQ. V shed 5 bases and J shed 3 bases, with 11 bases lying between them. The CDR3 loop spans 13 amino acids. The CDR3 coding sequence is TGTGCCAGCAGCGCGGGACCCTACTACGAGCAGTACTTC. Protein product: CASSAGPYYEQYF.

The count of this clone is one. The same CDR3 also results from other DNA sequences found in this sample. The V and J genes are TRBV19 and TRBJ1-2; 9 bases agree with TRBD1. The CDR3 loop spans 13 amino acids. Per the germline V gene, CDR1 is LNHDA and CDR2 is SQIVND (reference sequence). Trimming at V came to 4 bases and at J to 3 bases, leaving 0 bases not matched to a gene. The CDR3 region has the DNA TGTGCCAGTAGTAGGACAGGGGACTATGGCTACACCTTC. Translation gives CASSRTGDYGYTF.

This sequence joins TRBV3-1 (or the pseudogene TRBV3-2) and TRBJ1-1; D may be TRBD1 (5 bases). Germline V CDR1 and CDR2: LGHDT, YNNKEL (reference sequence). With 5 bases removed from V and 4 bases from J, the gap between germline ends came to 14 bases. This CDR3 spans 14 amino acids. The CDR3 DNA is TGTGCCAGCAGCGCCAGGGTATTAGGCACTGAAGCTTTCTTT. This gives the protein CASSARVLGTEAFF.

This chain uses TRBV7-3 with TRBJ2-3; D not resolved. The V end was cut by 5 bases, the J end by 0 bases, with 12 bases between. The CDR3 covers 15 residues. Germline CDR1 reads SGHTA; CDR2 reads FQGTGA. In DNA, the CDR3 is TGTGCCAGCAGCCCCAATTCAGGTAGCACAGATACGCAGTATTTT. It translates to CASSPNSGSTDTQYF.

This chain joins TRBV7-6 and TRBJ2-3, with 9 bases that match TRBD2. The germline gives CDR1 SGHVS, CDR2 FNYEAQ. V shed 3 bases, J shed 5 bases, and the junction held 9 bases outside the gene matches. The CDR3 contains 16 residues. CDR3 nucleotides: TGTGCCAGCAGCTTGCGTCTAGCGGGGAACGGAGATACGCAGTATTTT. Translated: CASSLRLAGNGDTQYF.

J is TRBJ2-1 and V is TRBV11-2; TRBD2 matches 9 bases. Per the germline V gene, CDR1 is SGHAT and CDR2 is FQNNGV. The V and J ends lost 4 bases and 6 bases, in that order; junction bases with no gene match: 7. The CDR3 consists of 15 residues. Written as DNA, the CDR3 is TGTGCCAGCAGCTCGGTGGGCGGGAGGGTCAATGAGCAGTTCTTC. Its translation is CASSSVGGRVNEQFF.